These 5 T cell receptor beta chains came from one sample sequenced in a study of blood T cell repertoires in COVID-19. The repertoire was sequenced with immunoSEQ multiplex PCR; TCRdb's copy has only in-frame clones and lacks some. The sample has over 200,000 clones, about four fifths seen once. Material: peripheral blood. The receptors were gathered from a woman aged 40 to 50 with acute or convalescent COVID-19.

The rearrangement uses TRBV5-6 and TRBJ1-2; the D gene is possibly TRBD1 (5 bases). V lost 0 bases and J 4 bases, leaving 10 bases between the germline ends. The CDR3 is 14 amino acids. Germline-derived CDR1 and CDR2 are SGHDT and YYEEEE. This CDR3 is CASSLARGSYGYTF. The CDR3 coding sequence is TGTGCCAGCAGCTTGGCCCGGGGGAGCTATGGCTACACCTTC.

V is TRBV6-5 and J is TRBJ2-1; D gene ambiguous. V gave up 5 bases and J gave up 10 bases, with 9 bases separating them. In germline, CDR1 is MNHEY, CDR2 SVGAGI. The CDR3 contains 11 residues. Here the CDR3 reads CASSRSGEQFF. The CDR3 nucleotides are TGTGCCAGCAGTCGGAGTGGGGAGCAGTTCTTC.

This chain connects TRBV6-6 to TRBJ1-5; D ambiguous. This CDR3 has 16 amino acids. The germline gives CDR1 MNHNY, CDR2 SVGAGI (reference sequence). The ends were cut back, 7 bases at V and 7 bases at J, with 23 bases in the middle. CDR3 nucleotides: TGTGCCAGCACCGACGTCTCGGGTCTTGATGGCCAGCCCCAGCATTTT. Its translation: CASTDVSGLDGQPQHF.

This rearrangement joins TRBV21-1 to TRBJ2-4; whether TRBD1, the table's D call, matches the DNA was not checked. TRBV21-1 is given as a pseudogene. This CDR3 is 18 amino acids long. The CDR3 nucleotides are TGTGCCAGCAGCCTCCACCGGACAGGGGGCGCGTCCAAAAACATTCAGTACTTC. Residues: CASSLHRTGGASKNIQYF.

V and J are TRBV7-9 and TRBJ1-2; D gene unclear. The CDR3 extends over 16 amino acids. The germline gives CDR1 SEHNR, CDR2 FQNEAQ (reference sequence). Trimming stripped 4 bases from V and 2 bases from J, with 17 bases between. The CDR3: CASSYDPGFPNYGYTF. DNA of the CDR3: TGTGCCAGCAGCTACGATCCGGGTTTTCCCAACTATGGCTACACCTTC.